In this sample, the clone carrying this T cell receptor (beta chain) turned up a few times. Its antigen is as yet unknown. Blood RNA came from unsorted whole blood; germline DNA was also extracted. From approximately 0.5 ug of total RNA, TCR beta-specific cDNA was reverse-transcribed using a constant-region primer. Library construction for TCR beta comprised three nested multiplex PCR rounds performed with slightly modified ARM-PCR. In the first two PCR rounds, TRBV1-TRBV30 forward primers were paired with a C-beta reverse primer, and each round lasted approximately 9 cycles. One entry per CDR3 protein results from TCRdb running MiXCR on the multiplex PCR reads. The table lists approximately 210,000 distinct CDR3 sequences, around 60% of them singletons. This CDR3 region has 13 residues. Trimming shortened V by 3 bases and J by 7 bases, and 12 bases separated the two germline ends. CDR1 ENHRY and CDR2 SYGVKD come from the germline V gene.

This entry comes from a study of tumor-infiltrating lymphocytes in primary liver carcinoma. Study results and limitations: Tumors had a significantly higher top-250-clone fraction than blood (p = 0.039). Between tumor regions, pairs overlapped more than tumor-adjacent and tumor-blood pairs did. Because of bulk unsorted sampling, CD4+ and CD8+ repertoires were not subjected to comparison.

The sequenced sample was peripheral blood. The V gene is TRBV10-3, the J gene TRBJ1-1, with D hard to call. This TCR was recovered from a woman aged 55-69 years with primary liver carcinoma and hepatitis B virus infection. CDR3 bases: TGTGCCATCAGTGAAAGTCGGGGAGGTGAAGCTTTCTTT. This codes for CAISESRGGEAFF.